This entry lists 5 T cell receptor beta chains sequenced from one sample in a study of blood T cell repertoires in COVID-19. TCRdb keeps only in-frame clones here, not all; method: immunoSEQ multiplex PCR. The sample includes some 110,000 clones, 70% to 85% of them seen just once. Material for sequencing was peripheral blood. The receptors here all came from a man between 65 and 85 years old with active or convalescent COVID-19.

The chain carries TRBV6-5 and TRBJ1-3; TRBD1 is a possible D gene (6 bases). There are 15 residues in the CDR3. Germline V gene sequence: CDR1 MNHEY, CDR2 SVGAGI. Trimming cost V 2 bases and J 2 bases, with 10 bases left between them. CDR3 loop: CASSYARGAGNTIYF. CDR3 nucleotides: TGTGCCAGCAGTTACGCCAGGGGCGCTGGAAACACCATATATTTT.

The chain joins TRBV15 to TRBJ2-1; possible D gene TRBD2, 5 bases. The germline V gene encodes CDR1 LNHNV and CDR2 YYDKDF (reference sequence). V lost 0 bases to trimming and J lost 10 bases, with 10 bases between them. The CDR3 extends over 13 amino acids. The CDR3 region has the DNA TGTGCCACCAGCAGAGACCGGAGGCAAGAGCAGTTCTTC. This translates into CATSRDRRQEQFF.

J is TRBJ1-6 and V is TRBV27, with D possibly being TRBD1 (5 bases). V was shortened by 6 bases and J by 8 bases, with 14 bases between the two germline ends. CDR1 is MNHEY, CDR2 SMNVEV, per germline (reference sequence). The CDR3 length is 14 residues. The CDR3 coding sequence is TGTGCCAGCAGAACTGAGACAGTCTATTCACCCCTCCACTTT. Amino acid sequence: CASRTETVYSPLHF.

In this sample, this clone turned up once. The chain is built from TRBV7-6 and TRBJ2-2; TRBD1 aligns across 10 bases. With V trimmed by 1 base and J by 4 bases, 3 bases remained unmatched. Germline loops: CDR1 SGHVS, CDR2 FNYEAQ. This CDR3 has 16 residues. CDR3 protein: CASSLGGTGVTGELFF. Written as DNA, the CDR3 is TGTGCCAGCAGCTTAGGTGGGACAGGGGTCACCGGGGAGCTGTTTTTT. Complete variable domain (other parts from reference TRBV7-6 and TRBJ2-2): GAGVSQSPRYKVTKRGQDVALRCDPISGHVSLYWYRQALGQGPEFLTYFNYEAQQDKSGLPNDRFSAERPEGSISTLTIQRTEQRDSAMYRCASSLGGTGVTGELFFGEGSRLTVL.

The chain uses TRBV11-2 and TRBJ2-1; 8 bases are shared with TRBD2. This CDR3 is 15 amino acids long. With V trimmed by 5 bases and J by 9 bases, 12 bases remained unmatched. Germline lookup yields CDR1 SGHAT and CDR2 FQNNGV. CDR3: CASSPRRGAFPEQFF. Here the CDR3 DNA reads TGTGCCAGCAGCCCCCGGCGGGGGGCGTTTCCTGAGCAGTTCTTC.